This TCR beta chain was sequenced for a study of blood T cell repertoires in COVID-19. On the study more broadly: PBMCs, B-cell-depleted T cells, or T cells provided the cDNA or gDNA that made up the material.

In assigning cohorts, the study relied on participant-reported clinical history. The method was immunoSEQ multiplex PCR; TCRdb's version includes in-frame clones alone and lacks a portion of them. The data hold 350,000 to 450,000 clones, with roughly 86% observed a single time. CDR1 and CDR2 from the germline V gene are LNHDA and SQIVND (reference sequence). J lost 7 bases, V lost 5 bases, and 8 bases had no gene match. The CDR3 is 14 residues long. The sequenced sample consisted of PBMCs or T cells enriched from blood (not recorded which). The TCR originated in a middle-aged man in a cohort exposed to, infected with or recovered from COVID-19 (not recorded which). The V and J genes are TRBV19 and TRBJ1-2; 9 bases map to TRBD1. CDR3 in DNA: TGTGCCAGTAGTGTGGACAGGGGTGTGAGTGGCTACACCTTC. This translates into CASSVDRGVSGYTF.